This T cell receptor beta chain was found in a study of blood T cell repertoires in COVID-19. Measured with immunoSEQ multiplex PCR; TCRdb has only the in-frame clones, and not every one. This sample yields 350,000 to 450,000 clones, of which approximately 92% are seen a single time; 1% to 1.3% belongs to the top ten. CDR1 MGHRA and CDR2 YSYEKL come from the germline V gene. The V segment lost 2 bases and the J segment 7 bases; nucleotides outside the gene matches: 7. There are 15 residues in the CDR3. The receptor's source is a man aged 30 to 39 who had recovered from COVID-19. The sample was PBMCs or T cells enriched from blood (not recorded which). The chain combines TRBV4-1 with TRBJ1-4; TRBD1 aligns across 7 bases. In DNA, the CDR3 is TGCGCCAGCAGCCAACCGACAGGGTTTTTTGAAAAACTGTTTTTT. Protein product: CASSQPTGFFEKLFF.